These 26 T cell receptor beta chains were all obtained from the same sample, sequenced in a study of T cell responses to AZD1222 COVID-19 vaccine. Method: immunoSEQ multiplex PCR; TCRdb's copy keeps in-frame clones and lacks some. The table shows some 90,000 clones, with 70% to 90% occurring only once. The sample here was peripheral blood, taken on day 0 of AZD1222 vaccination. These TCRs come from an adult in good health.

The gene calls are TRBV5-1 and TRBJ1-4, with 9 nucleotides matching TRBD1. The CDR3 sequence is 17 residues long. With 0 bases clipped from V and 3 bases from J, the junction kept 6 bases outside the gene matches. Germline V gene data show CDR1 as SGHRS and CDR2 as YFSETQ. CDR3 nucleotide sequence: TGCGCCAGCAGCTTGGCGACAGGGGGGTCAGCTAATGAAAAACTGTTTTTT. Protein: CASSLATGGSANEKLFF.

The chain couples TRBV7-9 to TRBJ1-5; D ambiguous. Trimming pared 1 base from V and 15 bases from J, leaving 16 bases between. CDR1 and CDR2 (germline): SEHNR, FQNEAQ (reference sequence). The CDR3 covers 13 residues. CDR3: CASSLEAGGVPHF. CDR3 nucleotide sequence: TGTGCCAGCAGCTTAGAAGCGGGTGGAGTCCCGCATTTT.

The CDR3 nucleotides read TGTGCCAGCACCTTCGGGGACAGGGGTACGCAGTATTTT. Amino acid sequence: CASTFGDRGTQYF. The rearrangement links TRBV6-6 to TRBJ2-3; 10 bases are shared with TRBD1. J was trimmed by 8 bases and V by 7 bases; bases with no gene match: 6. Germline lookup yields CDR1 MNHNY and CDR2 SVGAGI (reference sequence). The CDR3 is 13 residues long.

The CDR3 DNA follows: TGTGCCAGCATCACGAGGGCGGGGGAGGCGCAGTATTTT. Translated, it gives CASITRAGEAQYF. The chain employs TRBV6-5 and TRBJ2-3, with 7 bases fitting TRBD2. The ends lost 7 bases at V and 10 bases at J; junction bases unmatched: 11. CDR3 length: 13 residues. Germline loops: CDR1 MNHEY, CDR2 SVGAGI.

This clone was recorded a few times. In nucleotides, the CDR3 is TGTGCCAGCAGCTTAGGGTCGCAGGCGGAATACGAGCAGTACTTC. This sequence encodes CASSLGSQAEYEQYF. J is TRBJ2-7 and V is TRBV11-1; D is unclear. Germline V gene data show CDR1 as SGHAT and CDR2 as FQDESV (reference sequence). The CDR3 sequence is 15 residues long. V was shortened by 1 base and J by 4 bases, with 14 bases between the two germline ends.

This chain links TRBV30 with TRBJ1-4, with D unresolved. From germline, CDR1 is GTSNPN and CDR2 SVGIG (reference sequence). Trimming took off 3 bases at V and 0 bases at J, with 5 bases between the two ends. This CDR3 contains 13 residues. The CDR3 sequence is CAWRRATNEKLFF. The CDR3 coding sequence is TGTGCCTGGAGACGCGCAACTAATGAAAAACTGTTTTTT.

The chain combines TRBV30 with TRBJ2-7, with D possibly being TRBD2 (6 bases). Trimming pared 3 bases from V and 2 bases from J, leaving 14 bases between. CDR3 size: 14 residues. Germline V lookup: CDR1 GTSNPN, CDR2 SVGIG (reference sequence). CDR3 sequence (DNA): TGTGCCTGGAGGAGGGACGGGAGTACCTACGAGCAGTACTTC. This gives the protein CAWRRDGSTYEQYF.

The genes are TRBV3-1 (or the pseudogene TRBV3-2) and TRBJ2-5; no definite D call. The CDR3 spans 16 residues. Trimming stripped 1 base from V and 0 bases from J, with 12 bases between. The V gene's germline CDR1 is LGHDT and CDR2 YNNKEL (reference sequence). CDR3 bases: TGTGCCAGCAGCCAAGTTCCGCGGTGGGACCAAGAGACCCAGTACTTC. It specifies CASSQVPRWDQETQYF.

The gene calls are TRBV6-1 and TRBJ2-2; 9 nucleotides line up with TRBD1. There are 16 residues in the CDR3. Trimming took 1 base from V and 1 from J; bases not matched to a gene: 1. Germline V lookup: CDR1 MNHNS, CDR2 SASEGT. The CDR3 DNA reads TGTGCCAGCAGTGAAGAGGGACAGGGGAACACCGGGGAGCTGTTTTTT. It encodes CASSEEGQGNTGELFF.

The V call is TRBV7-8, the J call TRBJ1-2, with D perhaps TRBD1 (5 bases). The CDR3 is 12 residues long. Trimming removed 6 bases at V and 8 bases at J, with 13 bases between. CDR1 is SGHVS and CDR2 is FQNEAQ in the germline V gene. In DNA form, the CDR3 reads TGTGCCAGCAGTCCCCGGGGGTGGGGCTACACCTTC. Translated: CASSPRGWGYTF.

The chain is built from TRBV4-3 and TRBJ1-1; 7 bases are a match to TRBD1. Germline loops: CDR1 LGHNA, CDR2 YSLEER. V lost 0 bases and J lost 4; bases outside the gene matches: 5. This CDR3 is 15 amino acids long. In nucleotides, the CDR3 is TGCGCCAGCAGCCAAGAACGGGACAGAGCCACTGAAGCTTTCTTT. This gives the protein CASSQERDRATEAFF.

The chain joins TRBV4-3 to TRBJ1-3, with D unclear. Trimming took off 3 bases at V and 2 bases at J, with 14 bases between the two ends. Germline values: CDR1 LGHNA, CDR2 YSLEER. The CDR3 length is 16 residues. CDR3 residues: CASSQDPGIAGNTIYF. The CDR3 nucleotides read TGCGCCAGCAGCCAGGATCCGGGGATTGCTGGAAACACCATATATTTT.

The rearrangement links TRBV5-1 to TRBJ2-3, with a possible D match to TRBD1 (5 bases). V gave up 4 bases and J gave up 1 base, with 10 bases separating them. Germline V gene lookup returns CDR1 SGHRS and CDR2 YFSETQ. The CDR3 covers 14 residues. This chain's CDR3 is CASSLGRGTDTQYF. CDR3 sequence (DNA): TGCGCCAGCAGCCTCGGCAGGGGCACAGATACGCAGTATTTT.

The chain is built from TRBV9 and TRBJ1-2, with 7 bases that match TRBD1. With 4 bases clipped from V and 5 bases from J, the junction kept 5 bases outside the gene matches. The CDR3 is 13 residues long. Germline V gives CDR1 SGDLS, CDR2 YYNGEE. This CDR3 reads CASSPGTAYGYTF. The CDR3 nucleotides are TGTGCCAGCAGCCCCGGGACAGCGTATGGCTACACCTTC. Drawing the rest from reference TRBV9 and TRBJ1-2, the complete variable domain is DSGVTQTPKHLITATGQRVTLRCSPRSGDLSVYWYQQSLDQGLQFLIQYYNGEERAKGNILERFSAQQFPDLHSELNLSSLELGDSALYFCASSPGTAYGYTFGSGTRLTVV.

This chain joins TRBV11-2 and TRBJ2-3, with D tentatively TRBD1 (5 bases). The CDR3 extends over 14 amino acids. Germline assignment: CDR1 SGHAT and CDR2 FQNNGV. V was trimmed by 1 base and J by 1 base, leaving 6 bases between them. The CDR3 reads CASSLVGGTDTQYF. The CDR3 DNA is TGTGCCAGCAGCTTAGTAGGGGGCACAGATACGCAGTATTTT.

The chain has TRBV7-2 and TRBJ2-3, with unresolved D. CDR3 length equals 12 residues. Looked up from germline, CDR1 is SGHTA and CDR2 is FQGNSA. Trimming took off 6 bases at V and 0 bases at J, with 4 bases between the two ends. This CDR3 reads CASRTSTDTQYF. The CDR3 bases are TGTGCCAGCAGGACTAGCACAGATACGCAGTATTTT.

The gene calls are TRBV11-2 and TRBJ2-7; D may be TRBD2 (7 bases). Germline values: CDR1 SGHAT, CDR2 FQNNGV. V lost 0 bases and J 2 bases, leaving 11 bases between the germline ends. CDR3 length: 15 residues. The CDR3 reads CASSLDGGPPYEQYF. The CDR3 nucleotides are TGTGCCAGCAGCTTAGACGGGGGGCCTCCCTACGAGCAGTACTTC.

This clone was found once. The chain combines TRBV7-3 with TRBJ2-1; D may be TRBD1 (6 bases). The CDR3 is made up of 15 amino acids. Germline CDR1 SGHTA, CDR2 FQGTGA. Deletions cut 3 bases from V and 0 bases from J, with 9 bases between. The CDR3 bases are TGTGCCAGCAGCTTCACAGGGAGCTCCTACAATGAGCAGTTCTTC. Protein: CASSFTGSSYNEQFF. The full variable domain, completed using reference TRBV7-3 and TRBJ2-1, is GAGVSQTPSNKVTEKGKYVELRCDPISGHTALYWYRQSLGQGPEFLIYFQGTGAADDSGLPNDRFFAVRPEGSVSTLKIQRTERGDSAVYLCASSFTGSSYNEQFFGPGTRLTVL.

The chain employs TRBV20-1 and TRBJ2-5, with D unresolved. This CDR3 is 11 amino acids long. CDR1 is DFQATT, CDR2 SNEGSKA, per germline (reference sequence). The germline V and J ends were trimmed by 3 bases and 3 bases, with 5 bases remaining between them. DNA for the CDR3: TGCAGTGCTAGGCCTGAAGAGACCCAGTACTTC. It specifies CSARPEETQYF.

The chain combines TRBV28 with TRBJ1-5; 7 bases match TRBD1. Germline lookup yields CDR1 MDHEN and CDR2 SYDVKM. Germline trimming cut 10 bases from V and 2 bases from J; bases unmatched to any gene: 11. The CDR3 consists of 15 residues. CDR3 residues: CAILPTGSGNQPQHF. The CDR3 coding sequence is TGTGCCATCCTACCGACAGGGTCGGGCAATCAGCCCCAGCATTTT.

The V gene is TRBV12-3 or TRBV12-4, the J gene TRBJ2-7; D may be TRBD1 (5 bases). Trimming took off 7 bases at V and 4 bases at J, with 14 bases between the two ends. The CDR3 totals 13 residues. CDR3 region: CASTTDTSYEQYF. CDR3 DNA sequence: TGTGCCAGCACCACGGACACGAGTTACGAGCAGTACTTC.

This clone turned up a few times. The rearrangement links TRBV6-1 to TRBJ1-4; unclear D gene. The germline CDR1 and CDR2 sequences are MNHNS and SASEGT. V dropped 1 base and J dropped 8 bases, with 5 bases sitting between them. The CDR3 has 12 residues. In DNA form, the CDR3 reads TGTGCCAGCAGTGAAGTAGGGGAAAAACTGTTTTTT. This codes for CASSEVGEKLFF.

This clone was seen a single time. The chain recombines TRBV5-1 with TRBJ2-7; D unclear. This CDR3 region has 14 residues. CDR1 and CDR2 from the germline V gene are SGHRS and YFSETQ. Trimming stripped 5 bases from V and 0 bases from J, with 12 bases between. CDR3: CASSPRDSSYEQYF. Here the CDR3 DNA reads TGCGCCAGCAGTCCCAGAGACTCCTCCTACGAGCAGTACTTC.

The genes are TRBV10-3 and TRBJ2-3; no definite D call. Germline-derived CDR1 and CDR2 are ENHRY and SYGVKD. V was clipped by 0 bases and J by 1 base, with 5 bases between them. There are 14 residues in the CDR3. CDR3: CAISESTGTDTQYF. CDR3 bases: TGTGCCATCAGTGAGTCCACAGGCACAGATACGCAGTATTTT.

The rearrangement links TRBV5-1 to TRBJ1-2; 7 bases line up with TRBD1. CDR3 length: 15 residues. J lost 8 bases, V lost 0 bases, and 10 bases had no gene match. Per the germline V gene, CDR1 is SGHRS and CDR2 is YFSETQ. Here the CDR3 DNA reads TGCGCCAGCAGCTTGGACAGGGGCGCCGGATACGGCTACACCTTC. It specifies CASSLDRGAGYGYTF.

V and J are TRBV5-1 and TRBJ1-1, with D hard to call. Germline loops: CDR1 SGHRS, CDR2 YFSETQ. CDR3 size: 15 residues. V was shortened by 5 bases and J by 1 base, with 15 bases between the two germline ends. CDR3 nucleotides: TGCGCCAGCAGTCCAGGAACTCGCCCGAACACTGAAGCTTTCTTT. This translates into CASSPGTRPNTEAFF.